The 10 T cell receptor beta chains listed next were all sequenced from one sample in a study of blood T cell repertoires in COVID-19. The data were produced by immunoSEQ multiplex PCR, yet TCRdb's version contains in-frame clones alone and is incomplete. The repertoire has about 170,000 clones, approximately 87% of them found once; the top ten carry 4.4%. Input material: PBMCs or T cells enriched from blood (not recorded which). Receptors were obtained from a woman between 45 and 60 years old who had recovered from COVID-19.

This clone was observed a few times. This chain connects TRBV5-5 to TRBJ2-1, with a possible D match to TRBD1 (6 bases). Trimming took off 4 bases at V and 6 bases at J, with 11 bases between the two ends. There are 13 residues in the CDR3. CDR1 and CDR2 from the germline V gene are SGHKS and YYEKEE (reference sequence). CDR3 DNA: TGTGCCAGCAGCGTAGGGACACCCAATGAGCAGTTCTTC. Protein sequence: CASSVGTPNEQFF. The full variable domain, completed using reference TRBV5-5 and TRBJ2-1, is DAGVTQSPTHLIKTRGQQVTLRCSPISGHKSVSWYQQVLGQGPQFIFQYYEKEERGRGNFPDRFSARQFPNYSSELNVNALLLGDSALYLCASSVGTPNEQFFGPGTRLTVL.

The V gene is TRBV4-1, the J gene TRBJ1-2, with unresolved D. The CDR3 is made up of 16 amino acids. Germline V CDR1 and CDR2: MGHRA, YSYEKL. Trimming pared 0 bases from V and 4 bases from J, leaving 15 bases between. CDR3 amino acids: CASSQDREGGGYGYTF. The CDR3 DNA sequence: TGCGCCAGCAGCCAAGATAGAGAGGGTGGTGGCTATGGCTACACCTTC.

This clone has only one observation. The chain joins TRBV14 to TRBJ2-3; D may be TRBD1 (5 bases). V gave up 4 bases and J gave up 7 bases, with 15 bases separating them. The CDR3 covers 14 residues. CDR1 and CDR2 (germline): SGHDN, FVKESK. CDR3 nucleotide sequence: TGTGCCAGCAGCCGAAGACAGCAATACAATACGCAGTATTTT. As protein: CASSRRQQYNTQYF.

V and J are TRBV7-8 and TRBJ2-7, with 7 bases aligning to TRBD1. Germline V gives CDR1 SGHVS, CDR2 FQNEAQ. J was trimmed by 10 bases and V by 4 bases; bases with no gene match: 7. The CDR3 is 12 residues long. The CDR3 region is CASSSNRGPQYV. The CDR3 DNA follows: TGTGCCAGCAGCTCCAACAGGGGCCCTCAGTACGTC.

The J gene is TRBJ1-6, the V gene TRBV5-1; D gene unclear. V lost 0 bases, J lost 7 bases, and 14 bases lay in between. Germline assignment: CDR1 SGHRS and CDR2 YFSETQ. CDR3 length equals 16 residues. CDR3 region: CASSLDYPVVNSPLHF. Here the CDR3 DNA reads TGCGCCAGCAGCTTGGACTATCCTGTCGTGAATTCACCCCTCCACTTT.

J is TRBJ1-4 and V is TRBV28, with TRBD1 identical over 9 bases. The CDR3 has 17 amino acids. Germline trimming cut 3 bases from V and 0 bases from J; bases unmatched to any gene: 5. The V gene's germline CDR1 is MDHEN and CDR2 SYDVKM. CDR3 DNA sequence: TGTGCCAGCAGTTTCCCTGGACAGGGGACAACTAATGAAAAACTGTTTTTT. It codes for CASSFPGQGTTNEKLFF.

This rearrangement joins TRBV2 to TRBJ2-3, with unresolved D. The V end was cut by 2 bases, the J end by 1 base, with 10 bases between. This CDR3 contains 15 residues. CDR1 and CDR2 (germline): SNHLY, FYNNEI. The CDR3 reads CASSEFIAGTDTQYF. DNA of the CDR3: TGTGCCAGCAGTGAATTCATAGCCGGCACAGATACGCAGTATTTT.

V and J are TRBV3-1 (or the pseudogene TRBV3-2) and TRBJ1-2; the match to TRBD1 covers 9 bases. CDR1 and CDR2 (germline): LGHDT, YNNKEL (reference sequence). The CDR3 runs to 15 residues. V shed 10 bases and J 7 bases; nucleotides not matched to a gene: 16. The CDR3 loop reads CATSNRGRESLGYTF. CDR3 DNA: TGTGCCACTTCTAACAGGGGGCGCGAAAGTCTTGGCTACACCTTC.

The gene calls are TRBV6-1 and TRBJ1-6; D is ambiguous. The V gene's germline CDR1 is MNHNS and CDR2 SASEGT. Trimming left V 0 bases short and J 9 bases short, with 9 bases between. CDR3 size: 14 residues. The DNA for the CDR3 is TGTGCCAGCAGTGAAGCCTTACGGGGTTCACCCCTCCACTTT. Encoded protein: CASSEALRGSPLHF.

The V call is TRBV5-4, the J call TRBJ1-1; unclear D gene. Trimming pared 4 bases from V and 1 base from J, leaving 11 bases between. The CDR3 extends over 14 amino acids. In germline, CDR1 is SGHNT, CDR2 YYREEE (reference sequence). The CDR3 coding sequence is TGTGCCAGCAGCCGGGGAATTCAGAACACTGAAGCTTTCTTT. It is translated as CASSRGIQNTEAFF.